This TCR beta chain was captured in a study of shared clonotypes between healthy human individuals. The assay was run at deep level. Unsorted PBMC replicate PCRs used 300 ng DNA, around 28,000 T cell genomes. Produced via immunoSEQ multiplex PCR; TCRdb's table is partial and in-frame only. Of around 510,000 clones listed, about 80% are singletons. This clone appeared a few times. Its antigen remains unidentified. The study's findings and limits: What limited the represented genetic and exposure-history diversity was the small number of donors.

Germline CDR1 and CDR2: KGHSH and LQKENI. V was clipped by 4 bases and J by 3 bases; unmatched bases: 4. This CDR3 is 15 amino acids long. The genes are TRBV18 and TRBJ1-5, with 9 bases aligning to TRBD1. Sequences were obtained from PBMCs. The receptor's source is a middle-aged woman in good health. Some clones in this sample may be carry-over from other donors' samples. Here the CDR3 DNA reads TGTGCCAGCTCACGGGACAGGGTCGACAATCAGCCCCAGCATTTT. Protein sequence: CASSRDRVDNQPQHF.